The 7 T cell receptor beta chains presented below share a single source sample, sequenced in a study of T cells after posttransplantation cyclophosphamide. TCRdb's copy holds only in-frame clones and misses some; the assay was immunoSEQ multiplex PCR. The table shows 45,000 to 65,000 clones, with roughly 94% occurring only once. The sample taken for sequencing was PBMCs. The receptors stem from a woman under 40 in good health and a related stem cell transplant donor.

In DNA form, the CDR3 reads TGTGCCAGCAGCCTCGGGCCCGGGGTCACAGATACGCAGTATTTT. It is translated as CASSLGPGVTDTQYF. The chain joins TRBV5-4 to TRBJ2-3, with D perhaps TRBD2 (5 bases). V lost 4 bases and J 2 bases, leaving 14 bases between the germline ends. Per germline, CDR1 SGHNT and CDR2 YYREEE (reference sequence). The CDR3 is 15 amino acids.

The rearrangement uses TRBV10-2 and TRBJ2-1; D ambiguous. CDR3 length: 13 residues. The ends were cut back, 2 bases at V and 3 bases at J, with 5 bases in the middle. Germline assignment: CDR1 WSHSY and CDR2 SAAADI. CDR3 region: CASSEASYNEQFF. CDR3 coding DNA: TGCGCCAGCAGTGAGGCCAGCTACAATGAGCAGTTCTTC.

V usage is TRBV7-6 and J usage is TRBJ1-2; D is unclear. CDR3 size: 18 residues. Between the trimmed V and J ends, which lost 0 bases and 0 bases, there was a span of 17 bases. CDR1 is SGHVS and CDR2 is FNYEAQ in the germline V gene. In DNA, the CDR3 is TGTGCCAGCAGCTTAGCAGTTTATAGGTCGGGAGCTAACTATGGCTACACCTTC. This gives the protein CASSLAVYRSGANYGYTF.

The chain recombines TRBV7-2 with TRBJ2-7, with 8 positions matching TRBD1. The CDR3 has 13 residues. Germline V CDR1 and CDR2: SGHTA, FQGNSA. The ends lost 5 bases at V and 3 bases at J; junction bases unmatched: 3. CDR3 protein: CASSPGQGYEQYF. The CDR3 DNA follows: TGTGCCAGCAGCCCCGGACAGGGCTACGAGCAGTACTTC. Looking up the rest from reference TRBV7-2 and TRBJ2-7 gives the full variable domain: GAGVSQSPSNKVTEKGKDVELRCDPISGHTALYWYRQSLGQGLEFLIYFQGNSAPDKSGLPSDRFSAERTGGSVSTLTIQRTQQEDSAVYLCASSPGQGYEQYFGPGTRLTVT.

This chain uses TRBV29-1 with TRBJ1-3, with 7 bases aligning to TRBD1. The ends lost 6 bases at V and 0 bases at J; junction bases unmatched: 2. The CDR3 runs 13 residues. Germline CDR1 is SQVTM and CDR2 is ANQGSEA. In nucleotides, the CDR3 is TGCAGCGTGAGGACAGGCTCTGGAAACACCATATATTTT. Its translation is CSVRTGSGNTIYF. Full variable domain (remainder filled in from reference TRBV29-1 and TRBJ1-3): SAVISQKPSRDICQRGTSLTIQCQVDSQVTMMFWYRQQPGQSLTLIATANQGSEATYESGFVIDKFPISRPNLTFSTLTVSNMSPEDSSIYLCSVRTGSGNTIYFGEGSWLTVV.

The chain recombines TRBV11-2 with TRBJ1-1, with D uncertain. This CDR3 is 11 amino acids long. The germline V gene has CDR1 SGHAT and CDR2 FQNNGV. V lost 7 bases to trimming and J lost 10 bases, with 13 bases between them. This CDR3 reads CASTDTFPAFF. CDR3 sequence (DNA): TGTGCCAGCACCGACACCTTCCCAGCTTTCTTT.

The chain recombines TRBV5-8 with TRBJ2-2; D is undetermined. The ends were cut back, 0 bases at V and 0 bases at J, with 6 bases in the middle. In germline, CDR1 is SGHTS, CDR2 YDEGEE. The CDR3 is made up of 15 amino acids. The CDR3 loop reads CASSLGSANTGELFF. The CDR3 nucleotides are TGTGCCAGCAGCTTGGGTTCCGCGAACACCGGGGAGCTGTTTTTT.